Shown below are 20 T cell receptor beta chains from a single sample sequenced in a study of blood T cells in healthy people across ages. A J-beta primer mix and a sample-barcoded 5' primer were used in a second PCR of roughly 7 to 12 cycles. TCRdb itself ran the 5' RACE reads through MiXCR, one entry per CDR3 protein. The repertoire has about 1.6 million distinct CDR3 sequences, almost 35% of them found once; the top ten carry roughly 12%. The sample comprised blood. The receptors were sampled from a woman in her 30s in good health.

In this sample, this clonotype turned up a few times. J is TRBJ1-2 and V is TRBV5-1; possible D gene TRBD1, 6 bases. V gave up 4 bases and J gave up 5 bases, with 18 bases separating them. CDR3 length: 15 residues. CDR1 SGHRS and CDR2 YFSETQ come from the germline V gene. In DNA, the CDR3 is TGCGCCAGCAGCCCCACGGGTGGGGGGCAATATGGCTACACCTTC. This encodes CASSPTGGGQYGYTF.

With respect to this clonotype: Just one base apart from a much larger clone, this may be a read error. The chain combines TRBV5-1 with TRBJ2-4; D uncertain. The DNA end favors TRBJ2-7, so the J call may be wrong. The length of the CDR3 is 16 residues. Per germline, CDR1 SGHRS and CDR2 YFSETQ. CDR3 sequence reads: CASSPDVGLRTYEQYF. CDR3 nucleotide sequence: TGCGCCAGCAGCCCCGATGTGGGCCTGAGGACCTACGAGCAGTACTTC.

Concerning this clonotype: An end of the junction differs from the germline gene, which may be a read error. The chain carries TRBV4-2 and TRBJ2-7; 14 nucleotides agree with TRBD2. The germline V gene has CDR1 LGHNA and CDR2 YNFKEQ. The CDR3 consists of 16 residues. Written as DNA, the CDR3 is TGTGCCTGCAGCGAGGGACTAGCGGGGGAATCCTACGAGCAGTACTTC. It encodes CACSEGLAGESYEQYF.

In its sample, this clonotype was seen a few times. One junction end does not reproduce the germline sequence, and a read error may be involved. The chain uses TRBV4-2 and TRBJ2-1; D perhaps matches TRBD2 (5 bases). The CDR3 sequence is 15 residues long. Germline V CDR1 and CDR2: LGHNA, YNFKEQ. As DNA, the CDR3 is TGTGCCAGCAGCCAAGATACCGGACGGGAAAATGAGCGGTTCTTC. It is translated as CASSQDTGRENERFF.

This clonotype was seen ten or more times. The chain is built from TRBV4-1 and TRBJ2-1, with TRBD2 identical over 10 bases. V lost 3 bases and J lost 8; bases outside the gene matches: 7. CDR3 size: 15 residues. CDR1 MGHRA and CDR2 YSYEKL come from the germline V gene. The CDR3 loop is CASSQRVAGGDEQFF. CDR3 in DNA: TGCGCCAGCAGCCAGCGCGTAGCGGGGGGAGATGAGCAGTTCTTC.

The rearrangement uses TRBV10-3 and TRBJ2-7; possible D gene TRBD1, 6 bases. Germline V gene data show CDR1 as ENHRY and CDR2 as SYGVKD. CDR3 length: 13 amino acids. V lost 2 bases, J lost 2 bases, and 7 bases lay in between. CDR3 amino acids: CAISETGPYEQYF. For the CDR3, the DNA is TGTGCCATCAGTGAGACAGGGCCCTACGAGCAGTACTTC.

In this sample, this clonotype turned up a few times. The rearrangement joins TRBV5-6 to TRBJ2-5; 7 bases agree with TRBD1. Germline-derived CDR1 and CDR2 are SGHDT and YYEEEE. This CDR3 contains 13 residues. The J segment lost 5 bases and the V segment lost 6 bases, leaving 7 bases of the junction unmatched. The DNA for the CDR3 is TGTGCCAGCACATACAGGGGCTCGGAGACCCAGTACTTC. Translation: CASTYRGSETQYF.

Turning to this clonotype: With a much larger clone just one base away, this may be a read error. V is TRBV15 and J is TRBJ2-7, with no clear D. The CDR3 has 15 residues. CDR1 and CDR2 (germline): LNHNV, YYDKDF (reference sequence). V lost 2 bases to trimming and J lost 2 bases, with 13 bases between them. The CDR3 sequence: CATSRNRQGPYEQYF. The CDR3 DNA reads TGTGCCACCAGCAGAAATCGACAAGGGCCCTACGAGCAGTACTTC.

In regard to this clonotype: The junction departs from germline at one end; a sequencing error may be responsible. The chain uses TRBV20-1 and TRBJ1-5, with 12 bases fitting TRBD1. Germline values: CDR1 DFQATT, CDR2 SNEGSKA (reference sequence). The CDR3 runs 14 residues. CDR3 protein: CSTREGQGAQPQHF. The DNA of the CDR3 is TGCAGTACTAGGGAGGGACAGGGGGCTCAGCCCCAGCATTTT.

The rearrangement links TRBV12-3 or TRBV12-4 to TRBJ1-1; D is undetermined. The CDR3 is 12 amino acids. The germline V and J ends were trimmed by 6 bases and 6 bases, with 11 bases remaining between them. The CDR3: CASSIRASEAFF. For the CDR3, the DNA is TGTGCCAGCAGCATTAGGGCTTCTGAAGCTTTCTTT.

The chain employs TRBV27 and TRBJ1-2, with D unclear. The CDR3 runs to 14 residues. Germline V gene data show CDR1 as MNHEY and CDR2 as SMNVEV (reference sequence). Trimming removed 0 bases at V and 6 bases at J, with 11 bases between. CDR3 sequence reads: CASSLSVSDHGYTF. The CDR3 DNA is TGTGCCAGCAGTTTATCGGTTTCAGACCATGGCTACACCTTC.

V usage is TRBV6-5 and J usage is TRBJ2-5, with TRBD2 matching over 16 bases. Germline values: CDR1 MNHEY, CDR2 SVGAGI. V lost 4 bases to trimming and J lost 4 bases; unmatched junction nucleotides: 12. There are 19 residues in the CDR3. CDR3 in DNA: TGTGCCAGCAGTTCCCGGGGACTAGCGGGAGGGCCGCGGGGAGAGACCCAGTACTTC. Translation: CASSSRGLAGGPRGETQYF.

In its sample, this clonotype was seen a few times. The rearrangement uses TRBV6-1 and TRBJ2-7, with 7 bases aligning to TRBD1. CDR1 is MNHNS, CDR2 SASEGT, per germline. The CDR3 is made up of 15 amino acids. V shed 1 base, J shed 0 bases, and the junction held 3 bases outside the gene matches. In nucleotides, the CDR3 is TGTGCCAGCAGTGAAGACCGGACAGGCTCCTACGAGCAGTACTTC. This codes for CASSEDRTGSYEQYF.

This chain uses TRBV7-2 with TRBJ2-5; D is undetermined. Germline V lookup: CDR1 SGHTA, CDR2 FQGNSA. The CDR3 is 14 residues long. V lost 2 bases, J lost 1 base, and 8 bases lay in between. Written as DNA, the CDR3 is TGTGCCAGCAGCTTAATCCGGGCCCAAGAGACCCAGTACTTC. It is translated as CASSLIRAQETQYF. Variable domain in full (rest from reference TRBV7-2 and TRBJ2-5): GAGVSQSPSNKVTEKGKDVELRCDPISGHTALYWYRQSLGQGLEFLIYFQGNSAPDKSGLPSDRFSAERTGGSVSTLTIQRTQQEDSAVYLCASSLIRAQETQYFGPGTRLLVL.

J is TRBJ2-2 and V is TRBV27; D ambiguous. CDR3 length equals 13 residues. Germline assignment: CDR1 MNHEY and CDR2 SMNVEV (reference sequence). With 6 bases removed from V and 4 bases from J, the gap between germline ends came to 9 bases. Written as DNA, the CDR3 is TGTGCCAGCAGCCCCGTGGGCACCGGGGAGCTGTTTTTT. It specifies CASSPVGTGELFF.

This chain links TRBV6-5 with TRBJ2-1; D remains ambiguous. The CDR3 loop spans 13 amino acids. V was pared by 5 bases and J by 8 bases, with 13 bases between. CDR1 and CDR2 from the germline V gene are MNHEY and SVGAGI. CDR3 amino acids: CASSLSPIDEQFF. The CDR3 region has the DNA TGTGCCAGCAGTCTTAGTCCGATAGATGAGCAGTTCTTC.

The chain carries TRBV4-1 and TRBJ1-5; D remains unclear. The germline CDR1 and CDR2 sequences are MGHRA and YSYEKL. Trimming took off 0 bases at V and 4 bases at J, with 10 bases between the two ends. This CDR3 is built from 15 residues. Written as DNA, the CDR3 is TGCGCCAGCAGCCAAGATCGACAAGGGAATCAGCCCCAGCATTTT. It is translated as CASSQDRQGNQPQHF.

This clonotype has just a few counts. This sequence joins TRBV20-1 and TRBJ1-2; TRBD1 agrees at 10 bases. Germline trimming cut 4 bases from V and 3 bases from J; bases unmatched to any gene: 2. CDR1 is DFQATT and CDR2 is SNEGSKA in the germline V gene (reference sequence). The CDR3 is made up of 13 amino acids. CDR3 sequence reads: CSATGTGDYGYTF. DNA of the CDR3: TGCAGTGCTACCGGGACAGGGGACTATGGCTACACCTTC.

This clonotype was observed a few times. CDR3 coding DNA: TGTGCCAGCAGCCCCCTCACACCGGGACAGGGGGTCGGCGAGCAGTACTTC. Translated, it gives CASSPLTPGQGVGEQYF. The V and J genes are TRBV12-3 or TRBV12-4 and TRBJ2-7, with 11 bases fitting TRBD1. J was trimmed by 6 bases and V by 6 bases; bases with no gene match: 16. CDR3 length: 17 residues.

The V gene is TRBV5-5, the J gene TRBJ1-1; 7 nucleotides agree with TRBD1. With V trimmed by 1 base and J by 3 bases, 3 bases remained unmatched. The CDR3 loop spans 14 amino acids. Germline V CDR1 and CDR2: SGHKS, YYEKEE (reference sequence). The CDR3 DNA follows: TGTGCCAGCAGCTTGTTACAGGGGTACACTGAAGCTTTCTTT. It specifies CASSLLQGYTEAFF.